This is a list of T cell receptor beta chains from one sample in a study of identical twins. In TCRdb, the 5' RACE reads were re-called with MiXCR into one record per CDR3 protein. The sample yields hundreds of thousands of distinct CDR3 sequences, roughly 10% seen once. The source material was memory (CD45RO+) T cells sorted from blood. These TCRs come from a woman under 30 in good health. Both conserved end residues are part of each CDR3. A D gene is named only where the DNA matches it firmly. Not every row has a clone size; where given, it reads once, few, many or a size class.

abundance	d_gene	v_gene	j_gene	CDR3aa	CDR3nt
-	-	TRBV7-3	TRBJ2-1	CASSLTGGQYNEQFF	TGTGCCAGCAGCTTAACGGGGGGCCAATACAATGAGCAGTTCTTC
few	TRBD1	TRBV5-1	TRBJ2-4	CASSAVGQGAPGKNIQYF	TGCGCCAGCAGCGCGGTGGGGCAGGGGGCCCCTGGAAAAAACATTCAGTACTTC
few	-	TRBV7-6	TRBJ2-7	CASSLRSDLSYEQYF	TGTGCCAGCAGCTTAAGGTCTGATCTCTCCTACGAGCAGTACTTC
many	TRBD2	TRBV19	TRBJ2-2	CASRLASTGELFF	TGTGCCAGTAGACTAGCGAGCACCGGGGAGCTGTTTTTT
-	TRBD2	TRBV7-2	TRBJ2-1	CASSLSLAGYNEQFF	TGTGCCAGCAGCTTATCACTAGCGGGCTACAATGAGCAGTTCTTC
many	-	TRBV27	TRBJ2-1	CASILNEQFF	TGTGCCAGCATACTCAATGAGCAGTTCTTC
-	-	TRBV20-1	TRBJ1-2	CSAVTPGANYGYTF	TGCAGTGCTGTTACCCCCGGGGCTAACTATGGCTACACCTTC
many	-	TRBV5-1	TRBJ2-7	CASSLVGRYEQYF	TGCGCCAGCAGCTTGGTCGGCCGATACGAGCAGTACTTC
-	-	TRBV6-1	TRBJ2-7	CASSEKRMISSYEQYF	TGTGCCAGCAGCGAAAAACGGATGATCAGCTCCTACGAGCAGTACTTC
-	-	TRBV29-1	TRBJ2-5	CSVGEGGAGETQYF	TGCAGCGTTGGGGAAGGGGGGGCTGGGGAGACCCAGTACTTC
many	TRBD2	TRBV14	TRBJ2-1	CASSQRLAGGYDEQFF	TGTGCCAGCAGCCAAAGACTAGCGGGAGGATACGATGAGCAGTTCTTC
few	-	TRBV11-2	TRBJ2-7	CASSFSPYEQYF	TGTGCCAGCAGCTTTTCCCCTTACGAGCAGTACTTC
few	-	TRBV15	TRBJ2-2	CATRSLSGINTGELFF	TGTGCCACCCGTTCGTTGAGCGGCATTAACACCGGGGAGCTGTTTTTT
few	-	TRBV20-1	TRBJ2-1	CSAGGSSYNEQFF	TGCAGTGCAGGGGGGAGCTCCTACAATGAGCAGTTCTTC
-	-	TRBV12-3/TRBV12-4	TRBJ1-2	CASSFLGVDGYTF	TGTGCCAGCAGTTTTTTGGGGGTGGATGGCTACACCTTC
-	-	TRBV7-2	TRBJ1-6	CASSISSASYNSPLHF	TGTGCCAGCAGCATAAGCAGTGCCTCCTATAATTCACCCCTCCACTTT
few	-	TRBV5-1	TRBJ1-1	CASTVGNRAREAFF	TGCGCCAGTACCGTGGGCAACCGGGCGAGGGAAGCTTTCTTT
-	TRBD1	TRBV9	TRBJ2-1	CASSGNRGPSYNEQFF	TGTGCCAGCAGCGGGAACAGGGGACCCTCCTACAATGAGCAGTTCTTC
many	-	TRBV7-2	TRBJ2-3	CASSLDGNTDTQYF	TGTGCCAGCAGCTTAGACGGGAACACAGATACGCAGTATTTT
few	-	TRBV9	TRBJ2-2	CASSVEVSTGELFF	TGTGCCAGCAGCGTAGAGGTTAGCACCGGGGAGCTGTTTTTT
-	-	TRBV6-6	TRBJ2-6	CAYGFPGANVLTF	TGTGCCTACGGGTTTCCTGGGGCCAACGTCCTGACTTTC
many	-	TRBV4-3	TRBJ2-7	CASSQEWTSASYEQYF	TGCGCCAGCAGCCAAGAATGGACATCCGCCTCCTACGAGCAGTACTTC
-	-	TRBV9	TRBJ2-7	CASSYSGSYEQYF	TGTGCCAGCAGCTATAGCGGCTCCTACGAGCAGTACTTC
-	-	TRBV7-8	TRBJ2-3	CASSLTSRASRREGTDTQYF	TGTGCCAGCAGCTTAACCTCCCGTGCAAGCAGGAGAGAAGGCACAGATACGCAGTATTTT
-	-	TRBV20-1	TRBJ2-5	CSARDGLSQETQYF	TGCAGTGCTAGAGACGGCCTCTCCCAAGAGACCCAGTACTTC
many	-	TRBV5-6	TRBJ2-7	CASSLGSGSYEQYF	TGTGCCAGCAGCTTGGGTAGCGGATCCTACGAGCAGTACTTC
many	-	TRBV3-1	TRBJ2-7	CASSQRDPTYEQYF	TGTGCCAGCAGCCAAAGGGACCCTACCTACGAGCAGTACTTC
-	-	TRBV6-1	TRBJ2-1	CASSLTGHEQFF	TGTGCCAGCAGTTTGACAGGACATGAGCAGTTCTTC
-	TRBD2	TRBV4-2	TRBJ2-4	CASSQGLREGHRAKNIQYF	TGTGCCAGCAGCCAAGGGTTGCGGGAGGGCCACAGGGCCAAAAACATTCAGTACTTC
-	TRBD1	TRBV14	TRBJ1-3	CASSQLRGRSGNTIYF	TGTGCCAGCAGCCAACTGAGGGGGCGAAGTGGAAACACCATATATTTT
few	TRBD2	TRBV2	TRBJ2-7	CAAGRDYAYEQYF	TGTGCTGCAGGCAGGGACTACGCCTACGAGCAGTACTTC